These 8 T cell receptor beta chains share one sample of origin, sequenced in a study of early T cells in non-severe SARS-CoV-2 infection (dated by TCRdb to about 2021). Receptors were amplified or captured by 5' RACE. Reads for this sample came from a NextSeq 500. TCRdb trimmed public reads at Q25 via fastp, called clones via MiXCR and kept in-frame beta chains. A single entry per CDR3 protein holds the most common genes and DNA from its merged rows. The sample data list approximately 64,000 distinct CDR3 sequences, and 4.9% of these were observed just once. The ten most abundant clones make up 4.9% of the sample. Sequencing was done on a sample of whole blood. The receptors come from an adult who was a healthcare worker with PCR-confirmed SARS-CoV-2 infection or an uninfected control (not recorded which).

This clonotype was seen a few times. The rearrangement links TRBV6-5 to TRBJ1-1, with 7 bases lining up with TRBD1. Germline trimming cut 2 bases from V and 8 bases from J; bases unmatched to any gene: 8. The CDR3 sequence is 14 residues long. Germline CDR1 and CDR2: MNHEY and SVGAGI. CDR3 coding DNA: TGTGCCAGCAGTTACATCTCAGGGGGAGGGGAAGCTTTCTTT. Translating gives CASSYISGGGEAFF.

This clonotype was counted many times. The chain links TRBV20-1 to TRBJ2-7; D is unresolved. CDR3 length: 13 residues. Germline V CDR1 and CDR2: DFQATT, SNEGSKA (reference sequence). V was shortened by 5 bases and J by 0 bases, with 11 bases between the two germline ends. The CDR3 protein is CSASHYSSYEQYF. The CDR3 region has the DNA TGCAGTGCTTCACATTATAGCTCCTACGAGCAGTACTTC.

This clonotype has only a few counts. The chain links TRBV7-9 to TRBJ2-2, with a weak D call TRBD1 (6 bases). Germline V gene lookup returns CDR1 SEHNR and CDR2 FQNEAQ (reference sequence). Deletions cut 5 bases from V and 6 bases from J, with 7 bases between. The CDR3 has 12 amino acids. The CDR3 sequence is CASSEGAGELFF. The CDR3 DNA sequence: TGTGCCAGCAGCGAGGGGGCCGGGGAGCTGTTTTTT.

The gene calls are TRBV18 and TRBJ1-1; D perhaps matches TRBD1 (5 bases). The germline V gene encodes CDR1 KGHSH and CDR2 LQKENI. The V gene lost 2 bases and the J gene lost 1 base, with 11 bases spanning the gap. The CDR3 is 15 residues long. CDR3 nucleotides: TGTGCCAGCTCACCATCTGGGGGGGAGAACACTGAAGCTTTCTTT. Amino acid sequence: CASSPSGGENTEAFF.

V and J are TRBV20-1 and TRBJ2-3; D tentatively fits TRBD1 or TRBD2 (6 bases each). Germline loops: CDR1 DFQATT, CDR2 SNEGSKA (reference sequence). The CDR3 is made up of 15 amino acids. The V and J ends lost 3 bases and 2 bases respectively, with 15 bases between them. Here the CDR3 DNA reads TGCAGTGCTAGTCTGGGGGCGGGGATCACAGATACGCAGTATTTT. Residues: CSASLGAGITDTQYF.

The chain has TRBV5-1 and TRBJ1-4; D gene uncertain. The CDR3 covers 14 residues. Trimming took 7 bases from V and 6 from J, leaving 16 bases between them. CDR1 and CDR2 from the germline V gene are SGHRS and YFSETQ. The CDR3 DNA is TGCGCCAGCGCGCCCGATGGGCGGGATGAAAAACTGTTTTTT. This encodes CASAPDGRDEKLFF.

This clonotype was seen repeatedly, ten times or more. J is TRBJ2-3 and V is TRBV12-3 or TRBV12-4, with D perhaps TRBD2 (7 bases). The CDR3 contains 15 residues. V lost 7 bases to trimming and J lost 2 bases, with 16 bases between them. The chain's CDR3 is CASTGAGVNTDTQYF. The CDR3, as DNA: TGTGCCAGCACGGGGGCGGGAGTGAACACAGATACGCAGTATTTT.

In this sample, this clonotype turned up many times. The chain links TRBV24-1 to TRBJ1-5, with no clear D. Per germline, CDR1 KGHDR and CDR2 SFDVKD. V shed 5 bases and J shed 7 bases, with 11 bases lying between them. The CDR3 totals 13 residues. This CDR3 reads CATSAWVGQPQHF. CDR3 nucleotides: TGTGCCACCAGTGCATGGGTCGGCCAGCCCCAGCATTTT.